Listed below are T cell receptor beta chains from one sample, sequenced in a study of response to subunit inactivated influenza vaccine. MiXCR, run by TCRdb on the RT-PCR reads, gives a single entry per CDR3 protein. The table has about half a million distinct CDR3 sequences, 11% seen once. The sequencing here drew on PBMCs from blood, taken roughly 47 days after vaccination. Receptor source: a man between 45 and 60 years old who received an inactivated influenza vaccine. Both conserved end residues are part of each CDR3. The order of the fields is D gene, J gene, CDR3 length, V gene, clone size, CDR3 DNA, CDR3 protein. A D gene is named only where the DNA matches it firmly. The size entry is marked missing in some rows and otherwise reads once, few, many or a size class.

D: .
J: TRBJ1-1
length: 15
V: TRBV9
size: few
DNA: TGTGCCAGCAGCGTAGACGGGGGCAGGGCCACTGAAGCTTTCTTT
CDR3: CASSVDGGRATEAFF

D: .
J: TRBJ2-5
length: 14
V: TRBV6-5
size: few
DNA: TGTGCCAGCAGTTACGACAGTAACGGGATTCGTCAGTACTTC
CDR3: CASSYDSNGIRQYF

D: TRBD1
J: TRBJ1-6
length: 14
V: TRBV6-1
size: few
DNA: TGTGCCAGCAGGCCGACAGGGGTGGATTCACCCCTCCACTTT
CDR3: CASRPTGVDSPLHF

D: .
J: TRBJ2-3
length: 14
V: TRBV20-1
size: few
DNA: TGCAGTGCTCGTCTCGGGGGCCCCACAGATACGCAGTATTTT
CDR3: CSARLGGPTDTQYF

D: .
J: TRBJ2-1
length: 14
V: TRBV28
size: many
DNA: TGTGCCAGCAGTTTTGTGCCCGGGGTGGGAGAGCAGTTCTTC
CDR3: CASSFVPGVGEQFF

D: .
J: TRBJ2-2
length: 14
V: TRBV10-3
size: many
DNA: TGTGCCATCAGTGAGGCGACAGGCACCGGGGAGCTGTTTTTT
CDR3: CAISEATGTGELFF

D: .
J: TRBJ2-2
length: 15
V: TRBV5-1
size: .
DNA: TGCGCCAGCAGCAAAAACGCACAGGGCTCCGGGGAGCTGTTTTTT
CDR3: CASSKNAQGSGELFF

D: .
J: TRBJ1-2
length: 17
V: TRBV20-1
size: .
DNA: TGCAGTGCTAGATTAGGCGACCCTTTGGCCACCCGTGGGGGCTACACCTTC
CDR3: CSARLGDPLATRGGYTF

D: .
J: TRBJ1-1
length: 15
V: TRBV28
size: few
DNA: TGTGCCAGCAGCCCCATACAGGGTAGTGGGGCTGAAGCTTTCTTT
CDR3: CASSPIQGSGAEAFF

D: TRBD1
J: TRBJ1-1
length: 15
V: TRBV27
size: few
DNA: TGTGCCAGCAGTCCCCGGACAGGGGGGGAAACTGAAGCTTTCTTT
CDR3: CASSPRTGGETEAFF

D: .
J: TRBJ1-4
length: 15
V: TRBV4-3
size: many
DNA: TGCGCCAGCAGCCAATACAGGGTTGGGAGTGAAAAACTGTTTTTT
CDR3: CASSQYRVGSEKLFF

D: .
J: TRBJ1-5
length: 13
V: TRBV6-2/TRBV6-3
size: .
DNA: TGTGCCAGCAGTTATCCCGGCAATCAGCCCCAGCATTTT
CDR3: CASSYPGNQPQHF

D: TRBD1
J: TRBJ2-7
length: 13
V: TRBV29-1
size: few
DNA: TGCAGCGTGAGTCCGACAGGGACCTACGAGCAGTACTTC
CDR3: CSVSPTGTYEQYF

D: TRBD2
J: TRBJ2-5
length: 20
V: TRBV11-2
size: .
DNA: TGTGCCAGCAGCTTAGTCCCTCTGTGGACTAGCGGGGGCCGCCAAGAGACCCAGTACTTC
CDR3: CASSLVPLWTSGGRQETQYF

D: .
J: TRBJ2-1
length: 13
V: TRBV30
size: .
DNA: TGTGCCTGGAGTGTACACAGGGTCAATGAGCAGTTCTTC
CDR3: CAWSVHRVNEQFF

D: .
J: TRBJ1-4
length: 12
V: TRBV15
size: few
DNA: TGTGCCACCAGCAGGTATAATGAAAAACTGTTTTTT
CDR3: CATSRYNEKLFF

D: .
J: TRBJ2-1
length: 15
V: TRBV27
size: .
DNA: TGTGCCAGCAGTTACAGGTTTAGCTCCTACAATGAGCAGTTCTTC
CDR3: CASSYRFSSYNEQFF

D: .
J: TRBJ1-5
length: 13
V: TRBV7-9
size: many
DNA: TGTGCCAGCAGCTTCTCGTCTAATCAGCCCCAGCATTTT
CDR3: CASSFSSNQPQHF

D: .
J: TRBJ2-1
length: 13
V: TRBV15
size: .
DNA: TGTGCCACCAGCAGAGACCTTCTCAATGAGCAGTTCTTC
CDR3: CATSRDLLNEQFF

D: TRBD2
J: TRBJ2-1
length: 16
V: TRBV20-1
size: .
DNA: TGCTGTGCTAGAGATTTTGGCGGGAGATCGGGCTATGAGCAGTTCTTC
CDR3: CCARDFGGRSGYEQFF

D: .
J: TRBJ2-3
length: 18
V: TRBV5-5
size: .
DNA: TGTGCCAGCAGCTTGGCCGCAGGTGTTAGCGGATTCACAGATACGCAGTATTTT
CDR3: CASSLAAGVSGFTDTQYF

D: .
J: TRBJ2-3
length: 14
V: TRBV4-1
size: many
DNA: TGCGCCAGCAGGCAGACTTTTGGCCCAGATACGCAGTATTTT
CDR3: CASRQTFGPDTQYF

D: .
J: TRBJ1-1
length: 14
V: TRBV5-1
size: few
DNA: TGCGCCAGCAGCTCTTCCTACAAGAACACTGAAGCTTTCTTT
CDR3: CASSSSYKNTEAFF

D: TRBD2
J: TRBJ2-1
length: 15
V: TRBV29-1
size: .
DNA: TGCAGCGTTGAGTTGCGGGAGGGCCCCTACAATGAGCAGTTCTTC
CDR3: CSVELREGPYNEQFF

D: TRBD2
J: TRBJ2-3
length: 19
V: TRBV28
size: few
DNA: TGTGCCAGCAGTTACCCCGTCGTACTAGCGGGGGGGCCCGCAGATACGCAGTATTTT
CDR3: CASSYPVVLAGGPADTQYF

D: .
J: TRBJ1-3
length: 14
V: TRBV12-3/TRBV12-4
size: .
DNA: TGTGCCAGCAGTCACACAGACTCTGGAAACACCATATATTTT
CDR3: CASSHTDSGNTIYF

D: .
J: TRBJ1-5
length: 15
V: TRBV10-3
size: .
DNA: TGTGCCATCAGTGACCCGGGACGGGACAATCAGCCCCAGCATTTT
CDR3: CAISDPGRDNQPQHF

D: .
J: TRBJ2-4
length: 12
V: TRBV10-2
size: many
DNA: TGCGCCAGCAGTGACAGGGGAAACATTCAGTACTTC
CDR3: CASSDRGNIQYF

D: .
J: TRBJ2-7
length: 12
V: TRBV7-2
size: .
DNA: TGTGCCAGCAGCTTGACCTGGACAGAACAGTACTTC
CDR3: CASSLTWTEQYF

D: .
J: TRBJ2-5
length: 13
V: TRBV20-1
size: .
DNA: TGCAGTACCGACAGGGGAGGGAGAGAGACCCAGTACTTC
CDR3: CSTDRGGRETQYF

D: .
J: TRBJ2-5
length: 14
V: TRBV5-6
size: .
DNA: TGTGCCAGCAGCGGGGGGACCAACCCAGAGACCCAGTACTTC
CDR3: CASSGGTNPETQYF